Described below is a single T cell receptor (beta chain) sequence and its context. The specificity of this receptor is unknown. Base qualities are not provided; no much larger clone lies one nucleotide away. The data were taken from a study of control samples from healthy donors and cancer patients (dated by TCRdb to 2020 to 2022). Spanning cysteine to phenylalanine, the CDR3 consists of 13 amino acids. Only CDR3 DNA remains: 39 bases, in frame from the first base. Looking up the germline V gene yields CDR1 SGHRS and CDR2 YFSETQ. The V end loses 4 bases and the J end loses 5 bases, and a stretch of 12 bases separates them. To prepare the library, the immunoSEQ multiplex PCR assay was applied. This immuneACCESS table, as held by TCRdb, lists in-frame sequences with V and J called but not all clones. Of the missing ones, under half trace to an unresolved V gene in checked studies; the others have no known cause. This sample comprises 150,000 to 200,000 clones, just over 90% of them detected only once. The ten largest clones capture 1.4% of the sample.

The V and J genes are TRBV5-1 and TRBJ2-5; TRBD1 could be the D gene, as 5 bases match. The clonotype was recovered from a man younger than 45 in good health. The source material was blood. At the DNA level, the sequence is TGCGCCAGCAGCCTAGGGGCCCAGGAGACCCAGTACTTC. Protein translation: CASSLGAQETQYF.